Below, one TCR beta chain is given with its context. The antigen it binds to is not known. Base-call qualities are not available, and no considerably larger clone is one nucleotide away. Library construction relied on the immunoSEQ multiplex PCR assay. Sequencing was run at survey resolution with two replicates of around 200 ng each, for a total of about 400 ng of DNA per sample. Using multiplex PCR primers aimed at V and J genes, the hsTCRB kit picked up rearranged TCRB sequences in genomic DNA. To amplify the CDR3 region, the first PCR ran for about 33 cycles with the QIAGEN Multiplex PCR Kit. A second PCR of approximately 8 cycles attached sample barcodes and Illumina adapters to each replicate. Quantification of the pooled libraries was done with a QuantStudio 6 and the KAPA library quantification kit. Approximately 16 pM of pooled libraries was sequenced on an Illumina MiSeq using 156-cycle single-end reads and a 15-cycle index read. As for the authors' bioinformatics: VDJdb annotation flagged about 1.5% of 150,000 to 200,000 unique clonotypes as previously reported viral-epitope-specific. The immunoSEQ Data Assistant and immunoSEQ Analyzer converted raw reads into normalized, annotated TCRB repertoires. Clonotype analysis used the immunarch R package version 0.6.5 and BioAnalyzer. Before richness was estimated, every repertoire was downsampled to the clone count of the smallest repertoire. Clonotypes were classified as expanded, contracted or novel by Fisher's exact tests, with novel defined as zero frequency before treatment. Significantly changed CDR3 beta sequences were clustered with GLIPH2 at simulation_depth=1000 and kmer_min_depth=3, and CDR3s shorter than five residues were left out. This is the immuneACCESS table as TCRdb keeps it, with only in-frame sequences that have V and J called. A part of the clones is gone; compared with another copy, unresolved V genes explain less than half, and the rest is unexplained. That table gives V, J and clone size, and the DNA gave D and trimming. For this sample the table gives several thousand clones, of which around 90% were detected only once. The biggest ten clones account for approximately 16% of the sample.

The junction shows trimming of 1 base on V and 4 bases on J, plus 10 bases between the germline ends. CDR1 is given as SGHVS and CDR2 as FQNEAQ, both from the germline V gene. The cysteine opens and the phenylalanine closes a CDR3 of 14 amino acids. Just CDR3 DNA is preserved here, 42 bases in frame from base 1. Bulk bone marrow was analyzed without sorting T-cell subsets. TCR beta CDR3 regions were immunosequenced from bone marrow of about a dozen myelodysplastic syndrome patients before and after hypomethylating agent therapy. For longitudinal repertoire tracking, a baseline bone marrow plus two to three bone marrows at different post-treatment timepoints were contributed by each patient. Genomic DNA was extracted from whole bone marrow, and quality was checked by TapeStation, NanoDrop OneC and PicoGreen assays. The source of the sample is a study of hypomethylating agent response in myelodysplastic syndrome (dated by TCRdb to 2020 to 2023). In the study overall: Patients were treated with the hypomethylating agents azacitidine (most of the 11) or decitabine (3 of 11). The most frequent mutation was TET2, found in 5 of 11 patients. Patients had a mean age of 72.2 +/- 6.3 years, and a diploid cytogenetic profile was the most common. Response was defined as complete response or hematologic improvement, and patients meeting neither criterion were classed as non-responders. About five patients did not respond, whereas about 6 responded with either complete response or hematologic improvement. Of the myelodysplastic syndrome patients in the cohort, roughly ten were male and 2 were female. What the authors observed across the whole study: No significant change in richness, rarefaction diversity or clonality was detected after hypomethylating agent treatment, either across all patients or within response groups. Whether the shared GLIPH2 clusters possibly recognize novel MDS antigens was not confirmed and still needs to be tested experimentally. Only approximately 10 patients were analyzed, so the study cohort was small. Novel clonotypes were found to emerge more often in responders, whereas more contracted clonotypes were observed in non-responders after treatment. Healthy control donors were not age-matched to MDS patients, which could have impacted the MDS versus healthy comparison.

Here the chain combines TRBV7-8 and TRBJ1-2; the D gene is not confidently resolved. The receptor comes from a human donor with myelodysplastic syndrome. The source was bone marrow, collected before or after starting hypomethylating agent treatment for myelodysplastic syndrome (not recorded which). The DNA is as follows: TGTGCCAGCAGCTTAGATAACTTACGCTATGGCTACACCTTC. This encodes CASSLDNLRYGYTF.